Below are 16 T cell receptor beta chains sequenced from a single sample in a study of blood T cells in healthy people across ages. A J-beta primer mix and a sample-barcoded 5' primer were used in a second PCR of roughly 7 to 12 cycles. TCRdb re-called the 5' RACE reads with MiXCR, one entry per CDR3 protein. The data show 450,000 to 700,000 distinct CDR3 sequences, with 27% seen just once and approximately 17% held by the top ten. Sample: blood. Receptors were obtained from a woman in her seventies in good health.

This chain joins TRBV6-5 and TRBJ1-5, with TRBD1 matching over 8 bases. CDR1 and CDR2 from the germline V gene are MNHEY and SVGAGI. The CDR3 runs 17 residues. The J segment lost 1 base and the V segment lost 2 bases, leaving 7 bases of the junction unmatched. The CDR3 DNA follows: TGTGCCAGCAGTTACGGAAGACAGGGGCACAGCAATCAGCCCCAGCATTTT. Translated, it gives CASSYGRQGHSNQPQHF.

The chain employs TRBV6-1 and TRBJ2-7, with D tentatively TRBD1 or TRBD2 (5 bases each). V shed 8 bases and J shed 1 base, with 18 bases lying between them. Germline V gene data show CDR1 as MNHNS and CDR2 as SASEGT. CDR3 length: 15 residues. The CDR3 DNA sequence: TGTGCCAGCTGGGGGTACGCTCTTCGTTCCTACGAGCAGTACTTC. Encoded protein: CASWGYALRSYEQYF.

The chain links TRBV9 to TRBJ2-1; possibly TRBD2 for D (6 bases). There are 15 residues in the CDR3. Between the trimmed V and J ends, which lost 0 bases and 4 bases, there was a span of 11 bases. The germline gives CDR1 SGDLS, CDR2 YYNGEE. DNA for the CDR3: TGTGCCAGCAGCGTAGTGGCTAGCGATTACAATGAGCAGTTCTTC. As protein: CASSVVASDYNEQFF.

This clonotype was picked up many times. This rearrangement joins TRBV20-1 to TRBJ1-5; D gene ambiguous. V gave up 5 bases and J gave up 7 bases, with 12 bases separating them. The length of the CDR3 is 12 residues. Germline assignment: CDR1 DFQATT and CDR2 SNEGSKA (reference sequence). CDR3 protein: CSASDRRQPQHF. In DNA form, the CDR3 reads TGCAGTGCTTCCGACCGCAGGCAGCCCCAGCATTTT.

The chain links TRBV14 to TRBJ1-2, with 9 bases fitting TRBD1. J gave up 4 bases and V 1 base, and 13 bases lay outside the gene matches. The CDR3 loop spans 18 amino acids. The germline V gene has CDR1 SGHDN and CDR2 FVKESK. The CDR3 is CASSQAYVSGQGPYGYTF. CDR3 nucleotides: TGTGCCAGCAGCCAAGCATATGTATCGGGACAGGGTCCCTATGGCTACACCTTC.

The chain joins TRBV6-6 to TRBJ2-5, with D perhaps matching TRBD1 or TRBD2 (5 bases each). The J call may be faulty, since TRBJ2-7 better matches the DNA end. CDR3 length equals 13 residues. Germline V gene sequence: CDR1 MNHNY, CDR2 SVGAGI (reference sequence). The CDR3 DNA is TGTGCCAGCAGTTACTCGAGAGGGGACGAGCAGTACTTC. Protein sequence: CASSYSRGDEQYF.

This clonotype was found a few times. The chain has TRBV12-3 or TRBV12-4 and TRBJ2-1; D is unclear. Trimming cost V 3 bases and J 1 base, with 10 bases left between them. There are 15 residues in the CDR3. The CDR3 DNA is TGTGCCAGCAGTTTGGGCCCTCTTTCCTACAATGAGCAGTTCTTC. Translated, it gives CASSLGPLSYNEQFF.

This clonotype has only a few counts. The chain couples TRBV20-1 to TRBJ1-3; D is unclear. The germline V gene encodes CDR1 DFQATT and CDR2 SNEGSKA (reference sequence). Trimming left V 3 bases short and J 0 bases short, with 6 bases between. The CDR3 extends over 13 amino acids. CDR3 DNA: TGCAGTGCTAGTCTAGTCTCTGGAAACACCATATATTTT. The encoded protein is CSASLVSGNTIYF.

The chain uses TRBV4-3 and TRBJ1-1, with D hard to call. V was shortened by 1 base and J by 0 bases, with 9 bases between the two germline ends. The CDR3 totals 15 residues. The germline CDR1 and CDR2 sequences are LGHNA and YSLEER. This chain's CDR3 is CASSQVATVNTEAFF. The CDR3 region has the DNA TGCGCCAGCAGCCAAGTCGCCACGGTGAACACTGAAGCTTTCTTT.

This clonotype came up a few times. The chain employs TRBV16 and TRBJ2-1; TRBD2 agrees at 11 bases. CDR1 and CDR2 (germline): KGHSY, FQNENV. This CDR3 is 16 amino acids long. Trimming at V came to 4 bases and at J to 3 bases, leaving 5 bases not matched to a gene. The CDR3 sequence is CASSPPLAGGYNEQFF. CDR3 sequence (DNA): TGTGCCAGCAGCCCTCCTCTAGCGGGGGGCTACAATGAGCAGTTCTTC.

The chain recombines TRBV21-1 with TRBJ1-2. TRBV21-1 is a listed pseudogene. This CDR3 has 19 amino acids. CDR3 in amino acids: CASSKAWAGSEGSFYGYTF. For the CDR3, the DNA is TGTGCCAGCAGCAAAGCCTGGGCGGGAAGCGAGGGAAGCTTCTATGGCTACACCTTC.

This chain joins TRBV7-9 and TRBJ2-2; D ambiguous. The germline V and J ends were trimmed by 2 bases and 5 bases, with 12 bases remaining between them. Germline CDR1 is SEHNR and CDR2 is FQNEAQ (reference sequence). This CDR3 is built from 15 residues. The CDR3, as DNA: TGTGCCAGCAGCTTATTCCAGTTAATTACCGGGGAGCTGTTTTTT. It encodes CASSLFQLITGELFF.

The J gene is TRBJ1-1, the V gene TRBV12-3 or TRBV12-4, with D unresolved. V was cut by 3 bases and J by 1 base, with 12 bases left in between. The CDR3 covers 15 residues. The CDR3 loop is CASSFSSGWNTEAFF. The CDR3 region has the DNA TGTGCCAGCAGTTTCTCGAGTGGGTGGAACACTGAAGCTTTCTTT.

This clonotype turned up a few times. The gene calls are TRBV20-1 and TRBJ2-3; 8 bases fit TRBD1. Germline CDR1 DFQATT, CDR2 SNEGSKA (reference sequence). J gave up 0 bases and V 3 bases, and 11 bases lay outside the gene matches. The CDR3 consists of 17 residues. Here the CDR3 DNA reads TGCAGTGCTAGTCTGGCAGGGGGCTCCTTTAGCACAGATACGCAGTATTTT. It codes for CSASLAGGSFSTDTQYF.

The chain recombines TRBV2 with TRBJ2-2, with D perhaps TRBD2 (6 bases). Germline loops: CDR1 SNHLY, CDR2 FYNNEI. The CDR3 has 13 amino acids. The V end was cut by 7 bases, the J end by 3 bases, with 9 bases between. CDR3: CASMRGYTGELFF. DNA for the CDR3: TGTGCCAGCATGCGGGGTTACACCGGGGAGCTGTTTTTT. Variable domain in full (rest from reference TRBV2 and TRBJ2-2): EPEVTQTPSHQVTQMGQEVILRCVPISNHLYFYWYRQILGQKVEFLVSFYNNEISEKSEIFDDQFSVERPDGSNFTLKIRSTKLEDSAMYFCASMRGYTGELFFGEGSRLTVL.

This clonotype was detected a few times. The chain couples TRBV11-2 to TRBJ2-5; 14 bases align to TRBD2. Germline CDR1 SGHAT, CDR2 FQNNGV. The V segment lost 4 bases and the J segment 5 bases; nucleotides outside the gene matches: 18. CDR3 length equals 20 residues. CDR3 region: CASSSDPYRTSGGPGETQYF. In DNA, the CDR3 is TGTGCCAGCAGCTCCGACCCTTACCGGACTAGCGGGGGGCCAGGGGAGACCCAGTACTTC.